These 24 T cell receptor beta chains came from one sample sequenced in a study of PD-1 blockade in mismatch repair-deficient tumors. Sequencing was performed with immunoSEQ multiplex PCR; in TCRdb, only in-frame clones are kept and a portion is missing. Among fewer than 25,000 clones listed, roughly four fifths were seen once. The specimen was PBMCs, collected 52 weeks after starting pembrolizumab. These receptor sequences come from an adult with mismatch repair-deficient cancer.

V and J are TRBV29-1 and TRBJ1-5, with D perhaps TRBD1 (6 bases). Per the germline V gene, CDR1 is SQVTM and CDR2 is ANQGSEA. V was clipped by 4 bases and J by 4 bases, with 17 bases between them. This CDR3 has 15 amino acids. The CDR3 spells CSVAKAGEGNQPQHF. The CDR3 DNA reads TGCAGCGTTGCCAAAGCAGGGGAAGGGAATCAGCCCCAGCATTTT.

The rearrangement joins TRBV11-2 to TRBJ2-7; the match to TRBD1 covers 7 bases. CDR3 size: 14 residues. CDR1 and CDR2 from the germline V gene are SGHAT and FQNNGV. The V gene end was trimmed by 2 bases and the J gene end by 0 bases; junction bases not matched to a gene: 1. The CDR3 nucleotides read TGTGCCAGCAGCTTATGGGACAGCTCCTACGAGCAGTACTTC. It codes for CASSLWDSSYEQYF.

The chain links TRBV5-5 to TRBJ2-7; 9 bases fit TRBD2. CDR1 and CDR2 (germline): SGHKS, YYEKEE (reference sequence). CDR3 length: 15 amino acids. J gave up 3 bases and V 0 bases, and 4 bases lay outside the gene matches. The CDR3 loop reads CASSLVAGEIYEQYF. DNA of the CDR3: TGTGCCAGCAGCTTGGTAGCGGGAGAGATCTACGAGCAGTACTTC.

V usage is TRBV11-2 and J usage is TRBJ2-1, with TRBD2 matching over 10 bases. Per germline, CDR1 SGHAT and CDR2 FQNNGV. The CDR3 has 17 amino acids. After removal of 5 bases from V and 2 bases from J, the junction contained 9 bases not matched to a gene. DNA of the CDR3: TGTGCCAGCAGCCTGGCAGCGGGAGGGCCCCCCTACAATGAGCAGTTCTTC. Protein: CASSLAAGGPPYNEQFF.

V and J are TRBV9 and TRBJ2-1; 7 bases are shared with TRBD1. V dropped 3 bases and J dropped 7; count of bases not matched to a gene: 7. The CDR3 runs to 14 residues. The germline V gene encodes CDR1 SGDLS and CDR2 YYNGEE. Written as DNA, the CDR3 is TGTGCCAGCAGCGGGACAGGAGCTTCGAATGAGCAGTTCTTC. It yields the protein CASSGTGASNEQFF.

CDR3 in DNA: TGTGCCAGCGCCAACAGGGGTTGGGATGGCTACACCTTC. Its translation is CASANRGWDGYTF. The J gene is TRBJ1-2, the V gene TRBV11-2; 7 bases agree with TRBD1. With 8 bases clipped from V and 6 bases from J, the junction kept 9 bases outside the gene matches. The length of the CDR3 is 13 residues. Germline V gene lookup returns CDR1 SGHAT and CDR2 FQNNGV.

V and J are TRBV28 and TRBJ1-5, with D possibly being TRBD1 (6 bases). This CDR3 spans 14 amino acids. Trimming shortened V by 6 bases and J by 0 bases, and 9 bases separated the two germline ends. Germline-derived CDR1 and CDR2 are MDHEN and SYDVKM. The CDR3 region has the DNA TGTGCCAGCAGGGGAGGGGGTAGCAATCAGCCCCAGCATTTT. This sequence encodes CASRGGGSNQPQHF. The whole variable domain, remainder taken from reference TRBV28 and TRBJ1-5, is DVKVTQSSRYLVKRTGEKVFLECVQDMDHENMFWYRQDPGLGLRLIYFSYDVKMKEKGDIPEGYSVSREKKERFSLILESASTNQTSMYLCASRGGGSNQPQHFGDGTRLSIL.

In its sample, this clone was seen a few times. The rearrangement joins TRBV7-9 to TRBJ2-7, with 7 bases aligning to TRBD1. Germline V gene lookup returns CDR1 SEHNR and CDR2 FQNEAQ (reference sequence). V was pared by 6 bases and J by 5 bases, with 10 bases of the junction left unmatched. There are 14 residues in the CDR3. CDR3 protein: CASSQGTAKNEQYF. CDR3 DNA sequence: TGTGCCAGCAGTCAGGGGACAGCGAAGAACGAGCAGTACTTC.

This sequence joins TRBV28 and TRBJ2-1; TRBD2 matches 7 bases. The ends lost 5 bases at V and 5 bases at J; junction bases unmatched: 9. The CDR3 length is 15 residues. CDR1 MDHEN and CDR2 SYDVKM come from the germline V gene. The CDR3 nucleotides are TGTGCCAGCAGTGGTGTCGGGGGGACTAACAATGAGCAGTTCTTC. Protein: CASSGVGGTNNEQFF.

This clone showed up just once. This rearrangement joins TRBV15 to TRBJ1-1; no reliable D call. The CDR3 contains 15 residues. V lost 0 bases, J lost 0 bases, and 8 bases lay in between. Germline-derived CDR1 and CDR2 are LNHNV and YYDKDF (reference sequence). The CDR3 bases are TGTGCCACCAGCAGAGATCCACAGCTGAACACTGAAGCTTTCTTT. This sequence encodes CATSRDPQLNTEAFF.

The genes are TRBV2 and TRBJ2-5; TRBD2 agrees at 12 bases. Germline V lookup: CDR1 SNHLY, CDR2 FYNNEI. The CDR3 totals 15 residues. V dropped 3 bases and J dropped 4; count of bases not matched to a gene: 3. The CDR3 region is CASSDTSGRRETQYF. The DNA of the CDR3 is TGTGCCAGCAGTGACACTAGCGGGAGGAGAGAGACCCAGTACTTC.

This clone was recorded only once. CDR3 DNA sequence: TGTGCCAGCAGCGTAGCTCCTAGGGCTAGCGGGAGGGATGAGCAGTTCTTC. Protein sequence: CASSVAPRASGRDEQFF. V usage is TRBV9 and J usage is TRBJ2-1; 12 bases fit TRBD2. V gave up 0 bases and J gave up 8 bases; unmatched junction bases: 9. Per germline, CDR1 SGDLS and CDR2 YYNGEE. The CDR3 is 17 amino acids.

The V call is TRBV28, the J call TRBJ1-1; D not certain. Trimming shortened V by 3 bases and J by 0 bases, and 5 bases separated the two germline ends. This CDR3 has 13 residues. Germline CDR1 is MDHEN and CDR2 is SYDVKM. The CDR3 loop is CASSFLVNTEAFF. CDR3 in DNA: TGTGCCAGCAGTTTCTTAGTGAACACTGAAGCTTTCTTT.

The V call is TRBV19, the J call TRBJ2-3, with D tentatively TRBD2 (6 bases). Germline loops: CDR1 LNHDA, CDR2 SQIVND (reference sequence). Between the trimmed V and J ends, which lost 1 base and 1 base, there was a span of 15 bases. This CDR3 contains 17 residues. This chain's CDR3 is CASSIGRDGDGTDTQYF. The CDR3 DNA reads TGTGCCAGTAGTATAGGGAGGGACGGGGATGGCACAGATACGCAGTATTTT. Using reference TRBV19 and TRBJ2-3 for the parts outside the CDR3, the full variable domain is DGGITQSPKYLFRKEGQNVTLSCEQNLNHDAMYWYRQDPGQGLRLIYYSQIVNDFQKGDIAEGYSVSREKKESFPLTVTSAQKNPTAFYLCASSIGRDGDGTDTQYFGPGTRLTVL.

This rearrangement joins TRBV19 to TRBJ1-5, with no clear D. The CDR3 has 14 amino acids. Germline V CDR1 and CDR2: LNHDA, SQIVND (reference sequence). Trimming cost V 3 bases and J 4 bases, with 10 bases left between them. The CDR3 nucleotides read TGTGCCAGTAGTATTTGGTCAGGAAATCAGCCCCAGCATTTT. Translation: CASSIWSGNQPQHF.

V is TRBV27 and J is TRBJ2-7, with TRBD2 identical over 9 bases. Germline V gene data show CDR1 as MNHEY and CDR2 as SMNVEV (reference sequence). V shed 2 bases, J shed 3 bases, and the junction held 2 bases outside the gene matches. This CDR3 has 14 residues. The CDR3 coding sequence is TGTGCCAGCAGTTTACTAGCGGGATACTACGAGCAGTACTTC. Protein: CASSLLAGYYEQYF.

The chain is built from TRBV5-1 and TRBJ2-3; weak D call: TRBD1 (5 bases). The CDR3 length is 13 residues. Germline V gene sequence: CDR1 SGHRS, CDR2 YFSETQ. V dropped 0 bases and J dropped 5 bases, with 7 bases sitting between them. CDR3 sequence reads: CASSLEGQDTQYF. In DNA, the CDR3 is TGCGCCAGCAGCTTGGAGGGGCAAGATACGCAGTATTTT.

The chain recombines TRBV7-3 with TRBJ2-1; 9 nucleotides line up with TRBD2. The CDR3 has 13 residues. CDR1 is SGHTA, CDR2 FQGTGA, per germline. V trimming: 3 bases; J trimming: 10 bases; junction bases outside the gene matches: 4. The CDR3 bases are TGTGCCAGCAGCTTGTTTAGCGGGAGCGAGCAGTTCTTC. Translating it yields CASSLFSGSEQFF. The full variable domain, its missing parts supplied by reference TRBV7-3 and TRBJ2-1, is GAGVSQTPSNKVTEKGKYVELRCDPISGHTALYWYRQSLGQGPEFLIYFQGTGAADDSGLPNDRFFAVRPEGSVSTLKIQRTERGDSAVYLCASSLFSGSEQFFGPGTRLTVL.

The V and J genes are TRBV7-9 and TRBJ2-1; maybe TRBD2 (5 bases). The germline gives CDR1 SEHNR, CDR2 FQNEAQ (reference sequence). V lost 1 base, J lost 8 bases, and 9 bases lay in between. The CDR3 has 13 residues. The CDR3 bases are TGTGCCAGCAGCTTAGATGGAGGAGATGAGCAGTTCTTC. Translation: CASSLDGGDEQFF.

This chain joins TRBV28 and TRBJ1-1; 8 nucleotides align to TRBD1. The CDR3 loop spans 15 amino acids. Germline lookup yields CDR1 MDHEN and CDR2 SYDVKM. The trim removed 6 bases at V and 4 bases at J, leaving 10 bases unmatched. In DNA form, the CDR3 reads TGTGCCAGCAGCCCTACTGGACAGGGATTCACTGAAGCTTTCTTT. Translation: CASSPTGQGFTEAFF. The full variable domain, with the rest looked up from reference TRBV28 and TRBJ1-1, is DVKVTQSSRYLVKRTGEKVFLECVQDMDHENMFWYRQDPGLGLRLIYFSYDVKMKEKGDIPEGYSVSREKKERFSLILESASTNQTSMYLCASSPTGQGFTEAFFGQGTRLTVV.

The chain links TRBV9 to TRBJ2-4, with D maybe TRBD2 (6 bases). This CDR3 is built from 13 residues. Per germline, CDR1 SGDLS and CDR2 YYNGEE. Trimming shortened V by 8 bases and J by 2 bases, and 11 bases separated the two germline ends. The CDR3 loop is CASGGLTKNIQYF. Here the CDR3 DNA reads TGTGCCAGTGGGGGACTCACCAAAAACATTCAGTACTTC.

The gene calls are TRBV4-1 and TRBJ2-2, with 7 positions matching TRBD2. This CDR3 spans 18 amino acids. The germline V gene encodes CDR1 MGHRA and CDR2 YSYEKL. J gave up 3 bases and V 0 bases, and 10 bases lay outside the gene matches. The CDR3 region has the DNA TGCGCCAGCAGCCAAGAAGGTTCCGGGGCGGGAGACACCGGGGAGCTGTTTTTT. Translating gives CASSQEGSGAGDTGELFF.

This chain links TRBV28 with TRBJ2-3, with 7 bases lining up with TRBD2. Germline lookup yields CDR1 MDHEN and CDR2 SYDVKM. This CDR3 spans 15 amino acids. Germline trimming cut 2 bases from V and 2 bases from J; bases unmatched to any gene: 4. This CDR3 reads CASSLRGLYTDTQYF. The CDR3 bases are TGTGCCAGCAGTTTACGGGGACTATACACAGATACGCAGTATTTT.

The V and J genes are TRBV7-3 and TRBJ2-3, with TRBD2 matching over 11 bases. Germline values: CDR1 SGHTA, CDR2 FQGTGA. J lost 7 bases, V lost 5 bases, and 8 bases had no gene match. CDR3 length equals 15 residues. The CDR3 DNA reads as TGTGCCAGCAGCCTCTTAGCGGGAGGGCCATATACGCAGTATTTT. This translates into CASSLLAGGPYTQYF.